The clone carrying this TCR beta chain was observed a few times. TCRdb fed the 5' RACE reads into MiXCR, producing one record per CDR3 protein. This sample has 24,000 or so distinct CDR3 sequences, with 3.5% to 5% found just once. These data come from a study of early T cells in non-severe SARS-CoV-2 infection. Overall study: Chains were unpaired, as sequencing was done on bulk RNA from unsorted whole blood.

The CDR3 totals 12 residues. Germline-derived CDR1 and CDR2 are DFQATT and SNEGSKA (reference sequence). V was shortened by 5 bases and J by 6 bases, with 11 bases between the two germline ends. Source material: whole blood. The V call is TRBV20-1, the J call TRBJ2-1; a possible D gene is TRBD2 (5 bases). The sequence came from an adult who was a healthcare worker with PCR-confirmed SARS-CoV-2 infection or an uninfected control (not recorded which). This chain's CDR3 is CSAGQGSNEQFF. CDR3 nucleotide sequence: TGCAGTGCTGGCCAAGGGAGCAATGAGCAGTTCTTC.